Following are 2 T cell receptor beta chains from one sample sequenced in a study of human T cells and chemical hapten exposure. TCRdb ran MiXCR on the RACE reads and lists one entry per CDR3 protein. The sample holds under 200,000 distinct CDR3 sequences, about a quarter seen once. The time point: patch test 3, about 24 weeks after DPC sensitization. Indicated treatment: therapeutic diphenylcyclopropenone sensitization with weekly scalp DPC. The sample consisted of whole blood, taken in connection with sensitization to the hapten diphenylcyclopropenone (DPC). The receptor source for this set is a woman aged 18-35 years with alopecia areata. Some clones in this sample may be carry-over from other donors' samples.

The chain links TRBV7-9 to TRBJ1-2; 7 positions match TRBD1. Looked up from germline, CDR1 is SEHNR and CDR2 is FQNEAQ (reference sequence). The CDR3 totals 13 residues. V shed 7 bases and J 3 bases; nucleotides not matched to a gene: 5. CDR3 sequence: CASKQGSHYGYTF. The CDR3 nucleotides are TGTGCCAGCAAACAGGGGTCCCACTATGGCTACACCTTC.

This clonotype was seen a handful of times. This sequence joins TRBV20-1 and TRBJ1-1; D ambiguous. V lost 4 bases to trimming and J lost 0 bases, with 3 bases between them. The CDR3 has 11 amino acids. CDR1 is DFQATT and CDR2 is SNEGSKA in the germline V gene (reference sequence). The DNA of the CDR3 is TGCAGTGCTATCATGAACACTGAAGCTTTCTTT. Residues: CSAIMNTEAFF.